This T cell receptor beta chain originates from a study of control samples from healthy donors and cancer patients. The CDR3 runs 17 residues. V was clipped by 1 base and J by 2 bases; unmatched bases: 7. CDR1 and CDR2 from the germline V gene are SGHRS and YFSETQ. The table came from immunoSEQ multiplex PCR; TCRdb's copy has only in-frame clones and leaves some out. Here the sample spans approximately 170,000 clones, roughly 90% being singletons. This sequence joins TRBV5-1 and TRBJ2-3, with 10 bases matching TRBD2. Sequenced: blood. The TCR comes from a woman aged 25 to 39 in good health. CDR3 coding DNA: TGCGCCAGCAGCTTGCGTACTAGCGGGGCGTACACAGATACGCAGTATTTT. Protein sequence: CASSLRTSGAYTDTQYF.